The 10 T cell receptor beta chains below all came from one sample that was sequenced in a study of T-cell memory formation after mild COVID-19. MiXCR, applied by TCRdb to the 5' RACE reads, yields one record per CDR3 protein. The sample yields about 200,000 distinct CDR3 sequences, roughly 17% seen once. The sample taken for sequencing was PBMCs or a T cell subset sorted from them (not recorded which). The receptor source for this set is an adult woman who had mild COVID-19 (a few samples of this study predate the infection). Cell type and time point are not known.

This clonotype has a count of ten or more. The chain carries TRBV11-3 and TRBJ2-2, with D possibly matching TRBD1 (5 bases). The CDR3 runs 13 residues. Germline lookup yields CDR1 SGHNT and CDR2 YENEEA. Trimming took 3 bases from V and 6 from J, leaving 8 bases between them. CDR3 region: CASSLAGPGELFF. The CDR3 coding sequence is TGTGCCAGCAGCTTGGCAGGGCCCGGGGAGCTGTTTTTT.

This clonotype has more than one count but fewer than ten. The chain links TRBV4-2 to TRBJ2-3; TRBD2 agrees at 10 bases. Losses at the gene ends were 0 bases for V and 4 bases for J; bases not matched to a gene: 7. CDR1 and CDR2 from the germline V gene are LGHNA and YNFKEQ. There are 17 residues in the CDR3. For the CDR3, the DNA is TGTGCCAGCAGCCAAGATGTGGCTAGCGGGAGTGCAGATACGCAGTATTTT. Translating gives CASSQDVASGSADTQYF.

This chain links TRBV28 with TRBJ1-2; no firm D call. The germline V gene encodes CDR1 MDHEN and CDR2 SYDVKM. This CDR3 comprises 13 residues. Trimming pared 10 bases from V and 4 bases from J, leaving 16 bases between. The CDR3 region is CATLKVVAYGYTF. The CDR3, as DNA: TGTGCCACCCTGAAGGTCGTCGCCTATGGCTACACCTTC.

The rearrangement links TRBV25-1 to TRBJ2-5; D call uncertain. Germline V lookup: CDR1 MGHDK, CDR2 SYGVNS. V was cut by 5 bases and J by 0 bases, with 10 bases left in between. The length of the CDR3 is 14 residues. This CDR3 reads CASSRVRYQETQYF. The CDR3 DNA reads TGTGCCAGCAGTAGGGTCCGGTACCAAGAGACCCAGTACTTC.

The J gene is TRBJ2-1, the V gene TRBV30, with 7 bases aligning to TRBD1. The V gene end was trimmed by 4 bases and the J gene end by 8 bases; junction bases not matched to a gene: 2. Germline values: CDR1 GTSNPN, CDR2 SVGIG (reference sequence). This CDR3 has 11 residues. This chain's CDR3 is CAWTTGYEQFF. DNA for the CDR3: TGTGCCTGGACGACAGGGTATGAGCAGTTCTTC. Full variable domain (outside the CDR3, taken from reference TRBV30 and TRBJ2-1): SQTIHQWPATLVQPVGSPLSLECTVEGTSNPNLYWYRQAAGRGLQLLFYSVGIGQISSEVPQNLSASRPQDRQFILSSKKLLLSDSGFYLCAWTTGYEQFFGPGTRLTVL.

This clonotype was detected only a few times. This chain uses TRBV7-3 with TRBJ2-1; 10 nucleotides line up with TRBD2. The CDR3 sequence is 15 residues long. In germline, CDR1 is SGHTA, CDR2 FQGTGA. V dropped 3 bases and J dropped 8; count of bases not matched to a gene: 7. Here the CDR3 DNA reads TGTGCCAGCAGCTTCTATAGCGGGGGGAGGGATGAGCAGTTCTTC. This codes for CASSFYSGGRDEQFF.

This clonotype was recorded at least ten times. This chain links TRBV7-9 with TRBJ2-1; 8 bases are shared with TRBD2. The CDR3 has 15 amino acids. Germline trimming cut 5 bases from V and 4 bases from J; bases unmatched to any gene: 7. Looked up from germline, CDR1 is SEHNR and CDR2 is FQNEAQ (reference sequence). Here the CDR3 DNA reads TGTGCCAGCAGCGTGAATTCGGGAGGGTACAATGAGCAGTTCTTC. As protein: CASSVNSGGYNEQFF.

This clonotype occurred a few times. The rearrangement joins TRBV12-3 or TRBV12-4 to TRBJ2-1; 7 bases fit TRBD2. Trimming cost V 5 bases and J 5 bases; bases outside gene matches: 6. This CDR3 region has 14 residues. CDR3 protein: CASSVRGNDNEQFF. DNA for the CDR3: TGTGCCAGCAGTGTGCGGGGGAACGACAATGAGCAGTTCTTC.

This clonotype was picked up one time. The genes are TRBV5-4 and TRBJ1-2; D is perhaps TRBD1 (5 bases). The V end lost 4 bases, the J end lost 1 base, and 14 bases lay between the germline ends. Germline CDR1 SGHNT, CDR2 YYREEE (reference sequence). The length of the CDR3 is 15 residues. This CDR3 is CASSPGDRLNYGYTF. DNA of the CDR3: TGTGCCAGCAGCCCCGGAGACAGACTTAACTATGGCTACACCTTC.

This clonotype was observed a few times. For the CDR3, the DNA is TGTGCCAGCAGCTTGGCCTGGCGGGGGGCCCTAGCAGATACGCAGTATTTT. Residues: CASSLAWRGALADTQYF. The V call is TRBV5-5, the J call TRBJ2-3, with TRBD2 matching over 8 bases. The CDR3 is 17 amino acids. Trimming removed 0 bases from V and 4 bases from J; junction bases left unmatched: 10. CDR1 is SGHKS, CDR2 YYEKEE, per germline (reference sequence).